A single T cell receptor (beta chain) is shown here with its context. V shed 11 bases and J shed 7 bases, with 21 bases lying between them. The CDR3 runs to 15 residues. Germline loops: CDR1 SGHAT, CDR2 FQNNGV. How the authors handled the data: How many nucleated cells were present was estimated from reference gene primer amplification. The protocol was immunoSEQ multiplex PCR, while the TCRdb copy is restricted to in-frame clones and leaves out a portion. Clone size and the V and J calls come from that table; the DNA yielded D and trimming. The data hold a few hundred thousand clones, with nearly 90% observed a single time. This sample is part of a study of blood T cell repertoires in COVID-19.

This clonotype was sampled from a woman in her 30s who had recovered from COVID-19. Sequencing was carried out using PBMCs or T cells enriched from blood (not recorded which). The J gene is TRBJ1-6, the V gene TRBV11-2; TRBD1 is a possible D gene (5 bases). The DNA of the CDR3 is TGTGCCGTCTCGCCAGGGAACCCTTGGAATTCACCCCTCCACTTT. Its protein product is CAVSPGNPWNSPLHF.